The subject of this entry is one T cell receptor (beta chain). What it recognizes is unknown. V was cut by 3 bases and J by 6 bases, with 18 bases left in between. Germline CDR1 PRHDT, CDR2 FYEKMQ (reference sequence). This CDR3 is 15 amino acids long. This sample stems from a study of read filtering for tumor transcriptome and immune sequencing. Study-level information: RNA-seq yielded only roughly 80 to 1,300 TCR reads, IR-seq about 4 to 10.27 million. General observations from the study: IR-seq captured clonotypes deeper and more reliably than RNA-seq.

Molecular barcoded adaptors covering alpha/delta and beta/gamma chains were used on around 400 ng RNA. Via MiXCR, TCRdb re-called the reads, giving one row per CDR3 protein. The sample lists 120,000 or so distinct CDR3 sequences; under 15% were seen once. The material sequenced was a population of CD138-negative cells sorted from bone marrow. The source is a donor aged 40 or older with multiple myeloma. The chain recombines TRBV13 with TRBJ2-7, with D perhaps TRBD1 or TRBD2 (5 bases each). The CDR3 region is CASSFGAQPMREQYF. The CDR3 coding sequence is TGTGCCAGCAGCTTCGGGGCCCAACCGATGCGCGAGCAGTACTTC.